This record covers a single T cell receptor (beta chain). As yet, its antigen is unknown. The data derive from a study of cytomegalovirus exposure and HLA in healthy donors. Study at large: Previous work identified roughly 120 million unique TCR beta sequences from some 170 million T cells.

V was trimmed by 1 base and J by 2 bases, leaving 6 bases between them. The germline CDR1 and CDR2 sequences are LNHNV and YYDKDF (reference sequence). This CDR3 region has 14 residues. Study-wide results and limits: For presence/absence analyses, sequencing depth was assumed to be roughly uniform across donors. Being productive about 87% or about 30% of the time was typical of most TCR beta V segments in an earlier analysis.

In the PCR, 60 Vbeta and 13 Jbeta primers were used. Profiled with immunoSEQ multiplex PCR; TCRdb holds only in-frame clones, not every one. The sample records under 200,000 clones, roughly 90% being singletons. Specimen: PBMCs. J is TRBJ2-1 and V is TRBV15; no reliable D call. The clonotype comes from a woman aged 25 to 39 in good health and CMV-seronegative. The CDR3 coding sequence is TGTGCCACCAGCAGAGGAGGAGCCTACAATGAGCAGTTCTTC. As protein: CATSRGGAYNEQFF.